These 12 T cell receptor beta chains were sequenced from one sample in a study of human T cells and chemical hapten exposure. Sample time point: patch test 3, about 24 weeks after DPC sensitization. Treatment meaning: therapeutic diphenylcyclopropenone sensitization with weekly scalp DPC. MiXCR, applied by TCRdb to the RACE reads, yields one record per CDR3 protein. The sample lists about 170,000 distinct CDR3 sequences, roughly 26% occurring once. The sequences come from whole blood, collected in connection with sensitization to the hapten diphenylcyclopropenone (DPC). The receptor set was obtained from a woman between 18 and 29 years old with alopecia areata. Some clones in this sample may be carry-over from other donors' samples.

J is TRBJ2-6 and V is TRBV12-3 or TRBV12-4, with 7 bases matching TRBD1. The CDR3 contains 16 residues. Trimming at V came to 5 bases and at J to 2 bases, leaving 6 bases not matched to a gene. The CDR3, as DNA: TGTGCCAGCAGTGACCTAACAGGGGCTGGGGCCAACGTCCTGACTTTC. This translates into CASSDLTGAGANVLTF.

The CDR3 DNA is TGTGCCAGCAGTGAATTACCTAGCGGGGGCACCGGGGAGCTGTTTTTT. Translation gives CASSELPSGGTGELFF. This sequence joins TRBV25-1 and TRBJ2-2; 10 nucleotides line up with TRBD2. V lost 1 base and J lost 4; bases outside the gene matches: 3. Germline CDR1 is MGHDK and CDR2 is SYGVNS. This CDR3 region has 16 residues.

This clonotype occurred a few times. The chain links TRBV18 to TRBJ2-3; 7 bases agree with TRBD1. CDR1 and CDR2 (germline): KGHSH, LQKENI. The length of the CDR3 is 16 residues. The trim removed 2 bases at V and 3 bases at J, leaving 8 bases unmatched. This chain's CDR3 is CASSPMKGARTDTQYF. The CDR3 DNA reads as TGTGCCAGCTCACCAATGAAGGGGGCGAGGACAGATACGCAGTATTTT.

There are a few counts of this clonotype. The chain recombines TRBV11-2 with TRBJ2-7, with 11 bases matching TRBD2. The CDR3 contains 17 residues. The V segment lost 0 bases and the J segment 2 bases; nucleotides outside the gene matches: 6. Germline CDR1 is SGHAT and CDR2 is FQNNGV. The DNA for the CDR3 is TGTGCCAGCAGCTTAGATCGTAGCGGGGGGGGCGCCTACGAGCAGTACTTC. It yields the protein CASSLDRSGGGAYEQYF. The complete variable domain, with remaining parts taken from reference TRBV11-2 and TRBJ2-7, reads EAGVAQSPRYKIIEKRQSVAFWCNPISGHATLYWYQQILGQGPKLLIQFQNNGVVDDSQLPKDRFSAERLKGVDSTLKIQPAKLEDSAVYLCASSLDRSGGGAYEQYFGPGTRLTVT.

This clonotype was observed many times. The rearrangement uses TRBV29-1 and TRBJ1-2; D remains ambiguous. This CDR3 has 15 amino acids. Trimming pared 5 bases from V and 0 bases from J, leaving 16 bases between. Germline CDR1 is SQVTM and CDR2 is ANQGSEA. CDR3 in amino acids: CSVSTRPTTNYGYTF. DNA for the CDR3: TGCAGCGTTTCGACACGGCCCACTACTAACTATGGCTACACCTTC.

This clonotype was recorded once. V gene TRBV18 combines with J gene TRBJ2-1; D is perhaps TRBD1 or TRBD2 (6 bases each). The V and J ends lost 5 bases and 5 bases respectively, with 16 bases between them. The CDR3 length is 15 residues. In germline, CDR1 is KGHSH, CDR2 LQKENI. The CDR3 bases are TGTGCCAGCTCATCGGTGAGGGGGGCCAACAATGAGCAGTTCTTC. Translated, it gives CASSSVRGANNEQFF.

The chain joins TRBV7-2 to TRBJ1-6; TRBD1 agrees at 10 bases. With V trimmed by 4 bases and J by 13 bases, 4 bases remained unmatched. The CDR3 is 13 amino acids. The germline CDR1 and CDR2 sequences are SGHTA and FQGNSA. The CDR3 DNA sequence: TGTGCCAGCAGCTGGGACAGGGGTGATCCCCTCCACTTT. It codes for CASSWDRGDPLHF. Together with reference TRBV7-2 and TRBJ1-6, the CDR3 gives the full variable domain: GAGVSQSPSNKVTEKGKDVELRCDPISGHTALYWYRQSLGQGLEFLIYFQGNSAPDKSGLPSDRFSAERTGGSVSTLTIQRTQQEDSAVYLCASSWDRGDPLHFGNGTRLTVT.

The chain employs TRBV20-1 and TRBJ2-5; D is perhaps TRBD1 or TRBD2 (6 bases each). Trimming pared 0 bases from V and 5 bases from J, leaving 13 bases between. There are 14 residues in the CDR3. Germline V gene data show CDR1 as DFQATT and CDR2 as SNEGSKA (reference sequence). The CDR3 reads CSARDPGAGETQYF. The CDR3, as DNA: TGCAGTGCTAGAGATCCGGGGGCTGGGGAGACCCAGTACTTC.

J is TRBJ2-7 and V is TRBV5-4; 10 bases match TRBD1. Germline V lookup: CDR1 SGHNT, CDR2 YYREEE (reference sequence). The CDR3 consists of 13 residues. The V segment lost 4 bases and the J segment 7 bases; nucleotides outside the gene matches: 5. The DNA of the CDR3 is TGTGCCAGCAGCCGACAGGGGGCGCGGGAGCAGTACTTC. Protein: CASSRQGAREQYF.

This clonotype was observed a single time. The chain is built from TRBV6-6 and TRBJ2-7; TRBD2 aligns across 13 bases. This CDR3 contains 17 residues. Trimming removed 2 bases from V and 2 bases from J; junction bases left unmatched: 6. Germline CDR1 MNHNY, CDR2 SVGAGI (reference sequence). CDR3 sequence (DNA): TGTGCCAGCAGTTACCACCCTACTAGCGGGGGGGCCTACGAGCAGTACTTC. This sequence encodes CASSYHPTSGGAYEQYF.

Note on this clonotype: This may come from a read error, since a much larger clone is one base off. The V call is TRBV20-1, the J call TRBJ1-2, with a possible D match to TRBD1 (5 bases). Germline assignment: CDR1 DFQATT and CDR2 SNEGSKA (reference sequence). The CDR3 is made up of 13 amino acids. The CDR3 DNA follows: TGCGGTGCGGGAGGGGCGGTTGGCTATGGCTACACCTTC. It codes for CGAGGAVGYGYTF.

The rearrangement links TRBV20-1 to TRBJ2-3; D uncertain. Trimming removed 3 bases at V and 5 bases at J, with 6 bases between. The CDR3 consists of 11 residues. Germline assignment: CDR1 DFQATT and CDR2 SNEGSKA (reference sequence). For the CDR3, the DNA is TGCAGTGCTAGTAAAGGAGATACGCAGTATTTT. Translating it yields CSASKGDTQYF.